Below, one TCR beta chain is given with its context. The record originates from a study of cytomegalovirus exposure and HLA in healthy donors. The PCR used 60 Vbeta and 13 Jbeta primers. Measured with immunoSEQ multiplex PCR; TCRdb has only the in-frame clones, and not every one. This table holds 150,000 to 200,000 clones, roughly 84% found once. This CDR3 spans 16 amino acids. Germline lookup yields CDR1 LGHNT and CDR2 FRNRAP. V dropped 1 base and J dropped 4; count of bases not matched to a gene: 5. This rearrangement joins TRBV12-5 to TRBJ2-1; 9 nucleotides agree with TRBD2. This receptor was taken from a boy younger than 10 in good health and CMV-seronegative. Sequencing was carried out using PBMCs. CDR3 nucleotide sequence: TGTGCTAGTGGTTTGGCTTTGACTAGCGGTTACAATGAGCAGTTCTTC. Its protein product is CASGLALTSGYNEQFF.